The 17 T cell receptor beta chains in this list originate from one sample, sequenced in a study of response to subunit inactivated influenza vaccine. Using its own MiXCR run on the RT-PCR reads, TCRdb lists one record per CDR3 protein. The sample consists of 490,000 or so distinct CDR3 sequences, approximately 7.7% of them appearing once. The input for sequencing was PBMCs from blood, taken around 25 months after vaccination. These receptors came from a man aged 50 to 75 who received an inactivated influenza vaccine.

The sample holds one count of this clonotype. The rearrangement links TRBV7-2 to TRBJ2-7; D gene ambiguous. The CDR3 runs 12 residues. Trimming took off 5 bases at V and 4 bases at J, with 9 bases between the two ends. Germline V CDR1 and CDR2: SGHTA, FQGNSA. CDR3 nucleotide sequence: TGTGCCAGCAGCCCGCCTTATTACGAGCAGTACTTC. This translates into CASSPPYYEQYF.

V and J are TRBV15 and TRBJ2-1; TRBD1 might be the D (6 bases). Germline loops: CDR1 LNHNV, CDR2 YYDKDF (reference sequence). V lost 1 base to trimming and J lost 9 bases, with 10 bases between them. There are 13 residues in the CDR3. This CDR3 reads CATSRGGPGEQFF. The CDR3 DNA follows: TGTGCCACCAGCAGAGGGGGGCCAGGTGAGCAGTTCTTC.

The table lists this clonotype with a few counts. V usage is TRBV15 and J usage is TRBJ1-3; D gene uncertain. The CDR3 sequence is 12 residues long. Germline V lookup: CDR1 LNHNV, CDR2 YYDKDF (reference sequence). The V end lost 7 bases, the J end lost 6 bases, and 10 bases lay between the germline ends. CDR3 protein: CATKSTENTIYF. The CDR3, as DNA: TGTGCCACCAAGTCGACGGAAAACACCATATATTTT. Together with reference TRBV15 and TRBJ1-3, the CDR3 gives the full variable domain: DAMVIQNPRYQVTQFGKPVTLSCSQTLNHNVMYWYQQKSSQAPKLLFHYYDKDFNNEADTPDNFQSRRPNTSFCFLDIRSPGLGDTAMYLCATKSTENTIYFGEGSWLTVV.

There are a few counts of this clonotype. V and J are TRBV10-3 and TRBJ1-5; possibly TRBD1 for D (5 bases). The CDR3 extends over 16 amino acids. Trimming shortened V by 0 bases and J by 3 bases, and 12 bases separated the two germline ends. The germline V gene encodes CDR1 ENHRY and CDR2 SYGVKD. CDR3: CAISESAGTHNQPQHF. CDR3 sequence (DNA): TGTGCCATCAGTGAGTCGGCAGGGACGCACAATCAGCCCCAGCATTTT.

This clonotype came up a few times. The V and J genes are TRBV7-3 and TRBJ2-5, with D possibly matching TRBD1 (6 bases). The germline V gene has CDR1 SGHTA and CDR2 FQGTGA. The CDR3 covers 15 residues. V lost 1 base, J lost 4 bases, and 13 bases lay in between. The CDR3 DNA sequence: TGTGCCAGCAGCTTAAGAGGGGGACACGGAGAGACCCAGTACTTC. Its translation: CASSLRGGHGETQYF.

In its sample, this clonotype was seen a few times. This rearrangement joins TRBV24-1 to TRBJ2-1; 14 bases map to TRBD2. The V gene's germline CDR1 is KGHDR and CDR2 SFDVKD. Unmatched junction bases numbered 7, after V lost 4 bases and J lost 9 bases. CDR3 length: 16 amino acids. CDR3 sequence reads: CATSDLGLAGAVEQFF. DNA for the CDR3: TGTGCCACCAGTGACCTGGGACTAGCGGGGGCGGTTGAGCAGTTCTTC.

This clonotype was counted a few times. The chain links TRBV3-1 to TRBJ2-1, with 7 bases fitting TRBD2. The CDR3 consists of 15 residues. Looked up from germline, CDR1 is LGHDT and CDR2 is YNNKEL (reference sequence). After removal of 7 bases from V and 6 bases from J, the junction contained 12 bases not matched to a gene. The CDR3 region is CASTPGSGGSNEQFF. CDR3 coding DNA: TGTGCCAGCACTCCCGGCAGTGGCGGGAGCAATGAGCAGTTCTTC.

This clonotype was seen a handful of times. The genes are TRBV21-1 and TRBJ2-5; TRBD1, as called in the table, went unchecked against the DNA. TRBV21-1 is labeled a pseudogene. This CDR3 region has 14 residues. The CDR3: CASSITGVKETQYF. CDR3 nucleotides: TGTGCCAGCAGCATCACAGGGGTAAAAGAGACCCAGTACTTC.

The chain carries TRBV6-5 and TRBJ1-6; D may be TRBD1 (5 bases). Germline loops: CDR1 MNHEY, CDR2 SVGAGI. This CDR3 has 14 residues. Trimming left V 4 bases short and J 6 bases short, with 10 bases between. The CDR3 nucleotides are TGTGCCAGCAGTTCGGGGACTTTTAATTCACCCCTCCACTTT. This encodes CASSSGTFNSPLHF.

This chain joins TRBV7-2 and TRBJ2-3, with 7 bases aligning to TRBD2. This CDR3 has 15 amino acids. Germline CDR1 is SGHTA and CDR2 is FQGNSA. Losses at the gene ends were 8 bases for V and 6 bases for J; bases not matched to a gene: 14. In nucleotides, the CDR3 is TGTGCCAGCCGCCCGCAGGCGGGAGCGGGGGATACGCAGTATTTT. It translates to CASRPQAGAGDTQYF.

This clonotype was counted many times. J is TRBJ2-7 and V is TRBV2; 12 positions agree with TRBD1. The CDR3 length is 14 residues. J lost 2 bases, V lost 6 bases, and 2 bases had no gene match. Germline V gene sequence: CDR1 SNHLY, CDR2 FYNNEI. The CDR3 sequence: CASRRDRGPYEQYF. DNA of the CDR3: TGTGCCAGCAGGAGGGACAGGGGGCCCTACGAGCAGTACTTC.

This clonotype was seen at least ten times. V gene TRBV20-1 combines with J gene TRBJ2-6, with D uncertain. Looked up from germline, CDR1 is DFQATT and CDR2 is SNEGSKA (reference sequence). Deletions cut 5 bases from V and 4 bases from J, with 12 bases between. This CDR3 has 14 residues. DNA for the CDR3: TGCAGTGCTCCCTCCCTACAGGGGGCCAACGTCCTGACTTTC. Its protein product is CSAPSLQGANVLTF.

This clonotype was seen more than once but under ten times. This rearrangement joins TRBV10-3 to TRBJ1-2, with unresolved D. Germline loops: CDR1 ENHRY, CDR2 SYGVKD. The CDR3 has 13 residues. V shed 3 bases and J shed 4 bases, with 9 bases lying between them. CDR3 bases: TGTGCCATCAGTGATATAGGCTTCTATGGCTACACCTTC. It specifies CAISDIGFYGYTF.

CDR3 coding DNA: TGCAGTGCTACGAGGGACCGATACAATGAGCAGTTCTTC. Translated, it gives CSATRDRYNEQFF. This chain joins TRBV20-1 and TRBJ2-1, with D tentatively TRBD1 or TRBD2 (5 bases each). V dropped 4 bases and J dropped 4 bases, with 11 bases sitting between them. This CDR3 has 13 residues. CDR1 is DFQATT and CDR2 is SNEGSKA in the germline V gene (reference sequence).

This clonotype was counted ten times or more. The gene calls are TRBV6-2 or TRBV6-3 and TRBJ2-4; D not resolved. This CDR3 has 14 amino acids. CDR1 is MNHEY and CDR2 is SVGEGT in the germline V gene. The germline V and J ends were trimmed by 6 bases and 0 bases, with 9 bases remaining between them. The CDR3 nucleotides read TGTGCCAGCAGCATCAACGTAGCCAAAAACATTCAGTACTTC. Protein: CASSINVAKNIQYF.

The CDR3 here is CASSPLRGANNEQFF. The CDR3, as DNA: TGTGCCAGCAGCCCCCTTCGAGGGGCGAACAATGAGCAGTTCTTC. This sequence joins TRBV7-2 and TRBJ2-1; D may match TRBD1 or TRBD2 (5 bases each). Trimming stripped 5 bases from V and 5 bases from J, with 16 bases between. Germline V lookup: CDR1 SGHTA, CDR2 FQGNSA. The length of the CDR3 is 15 residues.

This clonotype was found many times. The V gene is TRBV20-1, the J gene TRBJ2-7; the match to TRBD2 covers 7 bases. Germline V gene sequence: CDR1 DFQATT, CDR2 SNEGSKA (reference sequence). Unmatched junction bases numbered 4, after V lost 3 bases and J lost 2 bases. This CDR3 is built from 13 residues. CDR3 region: CSASGGGPYEQYF. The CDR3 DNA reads TGCAGTGCTAGCGGCGGGGGTCCCTACGAGCAGTACTTC.